This T cell receptor beta chain emerged from a study of vaccination and CD4 T cells after COVID-19. Cultured CD4+ T-cell DNA underwent Oncomine TCR Beta short-read sequencing. Using its own MiXCR run on the PCR reads, TCRdb lists one record per CDR3 protein. The repertoire holds around 10,000 distinct CDR3 sequences, with approximately 30% as singletons. Documented treatment: approximately 9-day PBMC culture with coronavirus spike peptide pools or control peptides (ViraFEST assay). The CDR3 has 16 residues. Germline V gene data show CDR1 as MNHNS and CDR2 as SASEGT. The ends lost 6 bases at V and 3 bases at J; junction bases unmatched: 6. As regards this clonotype: Its antigen remains unidentified.

This chain uses TRBV6-1 with TRBJ2-6; 9 nucleotides match TRBD1. This receptor was obtained from a human donor who had recovered from COVID-19. The sample here was CD4+ T cells from blood, cultured in vitro, taken after SARS-CoV-2 vaccination. CDR3 sequence (DNA): TGTGCCAGCAGGTTACAGGGGGCCGGTGGGGCCAACGTCCTGACTTTC. This translates into CASRLQGAGGANVLTF.